This TCR beta chain was sequenced during a study of shared clonotypes between healthy human individuals (dated by TCRdb to between 2020 and 2021). In the study overall: A few men and two women, aged 18 to 49 years, made up the cohort. Per donor, three plates each were used for CD4 naive and CD4 memory, two for CD8 naive, and one for CD8 memory. Per donor, leukapheresis produced somewhere between about 0.8 and 9 billion PBMCs. To increase sequencing depth and limit assay-specific biases, different laboratories used diverse techniques to prepare libraries and sequence TCR repertoires. To estimate repertoire size and how much clonotype sharing occurs between individuals, the study deeply sequenced the blood TCR repertoires of about 5 healthy adults.

Study-level results and caveats: Naive subsets generally had larger estimated clonotype richness than memory subsets. Rarefaction of sorted-subset datasets indicated incomplete sequencing despite the large sequencing depth. Sharing across several donors was observed for roughly 5.4% of naive CD4, 3% to 4% of naive CD8, 2% to 2.5% of memory CD4, and less than 0.45% of memory CD8 clonotypes. Based on pairwise subsampling, the degree of clonotype sharing among donors was expected to be affected by sequencing depth. Because the study included a small number of donors, the genetic and exposure-history diversity represented was limited. Sampling was limited to blood, and TCR repertoires in tissue likely differ from TCR repertoires in blood. Compared with non-shared clonotypes, clonotypes shared by all four sorted-subset donors had higher generation probabilities.

A word on this clone: Its antigen is still unknown. The record has no base qualities; no much larger clone is one base away.

Based on the germline V gene, the CDR1 and CDR2 sequences are SGHNT and YENEEA. There are 15 amino acids in the CDR3, from cysteine to phenylalanine inclusive. The DNA shown is the 45-base CDR3, in frame from base 1. The V end gives up 5 bases and the J end 2 bases, leaving 3 bases in the junction not matched to a gene. Donors were healthy HIV-negative adults with no recently reported acute infections or vaccinations. All donors were Caucasian adults living in Nashville, Tennessee, USA. CD4+ T cells were enriched by magnetic negative selection, after which naive cells were positively selected on CD45RA and the negative fraction was taken as the memory subset. After blood collection by leukapheresis, PBMCs were isolated using Ficoll-Histopaque density gradient centrifugation and then cryopreserved in the vapor phase of liquid nitrogen. Analytical flow cytometry was used to check the purity and quantity of every magnetically sorted T cell population. From each sorted fraction, genomic DNA was isolated and quantified by UV absorbance on a Nanodrop 2000c.

Using the deep immunoSEQ assay, multiplex PCR amplified TCR CDR3 regions from genomic DNA. Extracted genomic DNA from each cell subset was distributed evenly across all wells of several immunoSEQ 96-well plates, and each plate was treated as a replicate. For sorted subsets, about 220 ng of genomic DNA, equivalent to 25,000 to 35,000 T cell genomes, went into each replicate PCR. Purified libraries were measured with a Qubit 3.0 fluorometer, size-checked on a Bioanalyzer 2100, and measured again with the KAPA Library Quantification kit. Every immunoSEQ 96-well plate was sequenced on a dedicated single-read 150-cycle Illumina NextSeq 550 flow cell. Under the source paper's analysis protocol: Because only junctional sequences without quality scores were contained in the immunoSEQ output, filtering matching that applied to full-length reads could not be performed. Sequences were annotated with PyIR, a Python wrapper for IgBLAST v1.9, using IMGT germline references to assign V/J genes and CDR3. Any read was removed if the V/J assignment was weak (E-value above 1e-6), the CDR3 was missing, or the read contained stop codons, out-of-frame junctions, or ambiguous translated residues. V3J clonotypes were defined as sequences sharing an identical inferred V gene, J gene, and CDR3 amino acid sequence. To compute the percentage overlap between repertoires, the number of shared unique clonotypes was divided by the size of the smaller repertoire. RTK rarefaction, the Chao1 estimator, and Recon v2.1 estimates of unobserved clonotypes were used to assess repertoire richness. For all TCRbeta clonotypes obtained by the gDNA method from four donors, generation probabilities were computed with OLGA. The table comes from immuneACCESS by way of TCRdb, which keeps in-frame sequences with V and J called. Part of the clones is missing from these tables; in studies checked, under half for an unresolved V gene and the rest for unknown reasons. The V and J calls and clone size come from that table; D and trimming were worked out from the DNA. The sample yields 2 million to 2.5 million clones; more than 80% were counted once. The ten largest make up 0.3% to 0.4% of the sample.

This sequence uses TRBV11-3 and TRBJ2-3; 11 junctional bases match TRBD2. The receptor comes from a man aged 18-30 years in good health. Some clones in this sample may be carry-over from other donors' samples. Material: naive CD4+ T cells from PBMCs. In light of the paper, this sample's cell subset or site label describes: CD45RA+ positively selected. The CDR3 region has the sequence CASSHSGGVTDTQYF. At the DNA level, the sequence is TGTGCCAGCAGCCATAGCGGGGGGGTCACAGATACGCAGTATTTT.